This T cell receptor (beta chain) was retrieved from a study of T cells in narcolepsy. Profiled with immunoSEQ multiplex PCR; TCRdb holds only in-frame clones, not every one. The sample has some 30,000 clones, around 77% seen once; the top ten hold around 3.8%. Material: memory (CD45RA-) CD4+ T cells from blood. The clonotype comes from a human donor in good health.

CDR3 sequence: CASTVQMVGGELFF. As DNA, the CDR3 is TGTGCCAGCACTGTCCAGATGGTGGGCGGGGAGCTGTTTTTT. The rearrangement links TRBV2 to TRBJ2-2; unclear D gene. The germline V gene encodes CDR1 SNHLY and CDR2 FYNNEI. V was pared by 7 bases and J by 7 bases, with 16 bases between. This CDR3 has 14 amino acids.